This T cell receptor beta chain was retrieved from a study of CD8+CD57+ T cells in acquired aplastic anemia. Across the whole study: Yields of DNA that came from sorted CD4+ and CD8+ cells averaged roughly 3.3 ug. Some 10 million reads were obtained on average for healthy donor CD4+ cells.

Genomic DNA, serving as template, underwent TCR beta VDJ and CDR3 profiling. TCRdb re-analysed the reads in MiXCR, keeping a single row per CDR3 protein. Of 150,000 to 200,000 distinct CDR3 sequences listed, 60% to 70% are singletons. The V end lost 0 bases, the J end lost 3 bases, and 9 bases lay between the germline ends. The CDR3 spans 16 residues. Germline V CDR1 and CDR2: LGHNA, YNFKEQ. This clonotype was seen repeatedly, ten times or more. Its antigen is unidentified. Points from the study as a whole: The study found no significant CD8+ Simpson's diversity difference between patients and controls. Patients and controls shared fewer than 30 CD8+ CDR3 sequences.

The V call is TRBV4-2, the J call TRBJ2-6; D ambiguous. The source material was sorted CD4+, CD8+, or CD8+CD57+ T cells (not recorded which) from PBMCs. This TCR derives from a human donor in good health. The CDR3 DNA sequence: TGTGCCAGCAGCCAAGAACTTTTTGGTGGGGCCAACGTCCTGACTTTC. Protein sequence: CASSQELFGGANVLTF.